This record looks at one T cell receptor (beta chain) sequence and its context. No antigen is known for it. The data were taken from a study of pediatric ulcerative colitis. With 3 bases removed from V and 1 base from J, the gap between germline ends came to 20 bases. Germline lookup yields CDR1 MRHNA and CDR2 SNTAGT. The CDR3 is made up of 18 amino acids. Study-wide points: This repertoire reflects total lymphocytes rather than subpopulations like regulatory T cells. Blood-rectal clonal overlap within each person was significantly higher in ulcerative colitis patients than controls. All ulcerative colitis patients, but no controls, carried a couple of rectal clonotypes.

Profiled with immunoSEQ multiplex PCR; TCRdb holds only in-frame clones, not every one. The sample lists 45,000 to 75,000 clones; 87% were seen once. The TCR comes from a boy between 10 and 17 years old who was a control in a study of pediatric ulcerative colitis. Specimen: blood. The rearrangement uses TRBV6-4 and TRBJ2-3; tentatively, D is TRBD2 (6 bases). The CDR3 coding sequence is TGTGCCAGCAGTGATCGTCCGGGTGCTGGAGGGGGCACAGATACGCAGTATTTT. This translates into CASSDRPGAGGGTDTQYF.